The sequence of this T cell receptor beta chain was determined in a study of identical twins. This CDR3 has 18 amino acids. Germline V gene lookup returns CDR1 SGHTA and CDR2 FQGNSA. TCRdb re-derived calls from the 5' RACE reads in MiXCR, one entry per CDR3 protein. In the table there are about 1.7 million distinct CDR3 sequences, less than 40% of which are singletons. The sequencing sample was made of cord blood. The V gene is TRBV7-2, the J gene TRBJ2-1; TRBD2 might be the D (6 bases). The J call could be wrong; TRBJ2-7 is a better fit for the DNA end. The sequence was collected from a newborn girl in good health. The CDR3 bases are TGTGCCAGCAGCTTAGGACTAGTTCCGTTTAGCTCCTACAATGAGCAGTACTTC. This translates into CASSLGLVPFSSYNEQYF.